Listed below are T cell receptor beta chains from one sample, sequenced in a study of PD-1 blockade in classical Hodgkin lymphoma. Measured with immunoSEQ multiplex PCR; TCRdb has only the in-frame clones, and not every one. The sample lists 70,000 or so clones; about 93% were seen once. Sequencing used peripheral blood mononuclear cells (PBMCs). These receptors came from a human donor with classical Hodgkin lymphoma. Both conserved end residues are part of each CDR3. Fields, in order: D gene, clone size, J gene, V gene, CDR3 DNA, CDR3 protein. D genes are given only for firm matches. Clone size, where shown, is once, few, many, or a class for clones that have expanded.

d_gene: -
abundance: -
j_gene: TRBJ2-3
v_gene: TRBV9
CDR3nt: TGTGCCAGCAGCGTAATGGGCACAGATACGCAGTATTTT
CDR3aa: CASSVMGTDTQYF

d_gene: TRBD2
abundance: -
j_gene: TRBJ2-5
v_gene: TRBV9
CDR3nt: TGTGCCAGCAGTGTTGGACTAGCGGGGGTAGAGACCCAGTACTTC
CDR3aa: CASSVGLAGVETQYF

d_gene: -
abundance: -
j_gene: TRBJ1-1
v_gene: TRBV2
CDR3nt: TGTGCCAGCAGGGTCCCAGCCACTGAAGCTTTCTTT
CDR3aa: CASRVPATEAFF

d_gene: -
abundance: -
j_gene: TRBJ1-1
v_gene: TRBV5-1
CDR3nt: TGCGCCTCCGATCCCCCCCCAGGGAACACTGAAGCTTTCTTT
CDR3aa: CASDPPPGNTEAFF

d_gene: -
abundance: -
j_gene: TRBJ2-7
v_gene: TRBV23-1
CDR3nt: TGCGCCAGCCCGGACAGGCGGAGGAGGGTGGGCTCCTACGAGCAGTACTTC
CDR3aa: CASPDRRRRVGSYEQYF

d_gene: TRBD1
abundance: -
j_gene: TRBJ2-1
v_gene: TRBV7-2
CDR3nt: TGTGCCAGCAGCTTGGACAGGGCTCGGGAGCAGTTCTTC
CDR3aa: CASSLDRAREQFF

d_gene: TRBD2
abundance: -
j_gene: TRBJ2-1
v_gene: TRBV11-3
CDR3nt: TGTGCCAGCAGCTCTCGACTAGCGGGGTACAATGAGCAGTTCTTC
CDR3aa: CASSSRLAGYNEQFF

d_gene: -
abundance: -
j_gene: TRBJ1-4
v_gene: TRBV5-1
CDR3nt: TGCGCCAGCAGCTTGGATTCTCATGTTGGGCGAACTAATGAAAAACTGTTTTTT
CDR3aa: CASSLDSHVGRTNEKLFF

d_gene: TRBD2
abundance: -
j_gene: TRBJ2-1
v_gene: TRBV4-3
CDR3nt: TGCGCCAGCAGCCGCGGACTAGCGGCCTCCTACAATGAGCAGTTCTTC
CDR3aa: CASSRGLAASYNEQFF

d_gene: TRBD1
abundance: -
j_gene: TRBJ1-2
v_gene: TRBV7-2
CDR3nt: TGTGCCAGCAGCCCTGGGACAGGGGAAACCCACACCTTC
CDR3aa: CASSPGTGETHTF

d_gene: TRBD1
abundance: -
j_gene: TRBJ1-2
v_gene: TRBV7-2
CDR3nt: TGTGCCAGCAGCTACCGGACAGGGGAGCTCTACACCTTC
CDR3aa: CASSYRTGELYTF

d_gene: TRBD2
abundance: -
j_gene: TRBJ2-1
v_gene: TRBV28
CDR3nt: TGTGCCAGCACTCCGGCTAGCGGAGGGTACAATGAGCAGTTCTTC
CDR3aa: CASTPASGGYNEQFF

d_gene: -
abundance: -
j_gene: TRBJ1-1
v_gene: TRBV5-1
CDR3nt: TGCGCCAGCAGCCCCCGTTTGGGACGGAACACTGAAGCTTTCTTT
CDR3aa: CASSPRLGRNTEAFF

d_gene: -
abundance: -
j_gene: TRBJ1-2
v_gene: TRBV2
CDR3nt: TGTGCCAGCAACGAAGCGGCGACCTATGGCTACACCTTC
CDR3aa: CASNEAATYGYTF

d_gene: TRBD1
abundance: -
j_gene: TRBJ1-2
v_gene: TRBV2
CDR3nt: TGTGCCAGCAGTTCCATGGACAGGACAGGGTTCAACTATGGCTACACCTTC
CDR3aa: CASSSMDRTGFNYGYTF

d_gene: -
abundance: -
j_gene: TRBJ2-3
v_gene: TRBV7-6
CDR3nt: TGTGCCAGCAGCTTAACGACCACAGATACGCAGTATTTT
CDR3aa: CASSLTTTDTQYF

d_gene: TRBD2
abundance: -
j_gene: TRBJ2-7
v_gene: TRBV10-1
CDR3nt: TGCGCCAGCAGTGTCCAGCGGGATTCGGGTGAGCAGTACTTC
CDR3aa: CASSVQRDSGEQYF

d_gene: TRBD2
abundance: -
j_gene: TRBJ2-2
v_gene: TRBV7-8
CDR3nt: TGTGCCAGCAGCTTCTCGGGGGGGCGTGGCACCGGGGAGCTGTTTTTT
CDR3aa: CASSFSGGRGTGELFF

d_gene: -
abundance: -
j_gene: TRBJ2-1
v_gene: TRBV7-2
CDR3nt: TGTGCCAGCAGCTCCTACCTCCCCCCCCGGGAGCAGTTCTTC
CDR3aa: CASSSYLPPREQFF

d_gene: -
abundance: -
j_gene: TRBJ2-2
v_gene: TRBV5-1
CDR3nt: TGCGCCAGCAGTTGGGGAACAGGAGACACCGGGGAGCTGTTTTTT
CDR3aa: CASSWGTGDTGELFF

d_gene: TRBD1
abundance: -
j_gene: TRBJ1-2
v_gene: TRBV2
CDR3nt: TGTGCCAGCAGTGAGGGGGACTGGGGACAGGCCAGGGGCGGCTACACCTTC
CDR3aa: CASSEGDWGQARGGYTF

d_gene: -
abundance: -
j_gene: TRBJ2-5
v_gene: TRBV25-1
CDR3nt: TGTGCCAGCAGTGGAGAGACCCAGTACTTC
CDR3aa: CASSGETQYF

d_gene: -
abundance: once
j_gene: TRBJ2-1
v_gene: TRBV11-3
CDR3nt: TGTGCCACCAGCTCCGGGAGCCCGAATGAGCAGTTCTTC
CDR3aa: CATSSGSPNEQFF

d_gene: -
abundance: -
j_gene: TRBJ2-4
v_gene: TRBV9
CDR3nt: TGTGCCAGCAGCGAATCGAAGGGTATAGCCAAAAACATTCAGTACTTC
CDR3aa: CASSESKGIAKNIQYF

d_gene: -
abundance: -
j_gene: TRBJ1-5
v_gene: TRBV6-5
CDR3nt: TGTGCCAGCAGTTACTCGGCGAGTAGCAATCAGCCCCAGCATTTT
CDR3aa: CASSYSASSNQPQHF

d_gene: TRBD1
abundance: -
j_gene: TRBJ1-2
v_gene: TRBV7-9
CDR3nt: TGTGCCAGCAGCTTAGCTCTGACAGGGGGCAAAGGGTATGGCTACACCTTC
CDR3aa: CASSLALTGGKGYGYTF

d_gene: -
abundance: -
j_gene: TRBJ2-2
v_gene: TRBV20-1
CDR3nt: TGCAGTGCTCGACTAGCCGGGGAGCTGTTTTTT
CDR3aa: CSARLAGELFF

d_gene: TRBD2
abundance: -
j_gene: TRBJ2-4
v_gene: TRBV4-1
CDR3nt: TGCGCCAGCAGCCAAGACGTTTCTAGCGGGGGGGAGAGGAACATTCAGTACTTC
CDR3aa: CASSQDVSSGGERNIQYF

d_gene: TRBD2
abundance: -
j_gene: TRBJ2-1
v_gene: TRBV19
CDR3nt: TGTGCCAGTAGTATGGGGACTAGCGGGAGTCTGGGGGGGAATGAGCAGTTCTTC
CDR3aa: CASSMGTSGSLGGNEQFF

d_gene: -
abundance: once
j_gene: TRBJ2-4
v_gene: TRBV20-1
CDR3nt: TGCACTATAGGGGTTGGAAACATTCAGTACTTC
CDR3aa: CTIGVGNIQYF

d_gene: TRBD2
abundance: -
j_gene: TRBJ2-2
v_gene: TRBV7-9
CDR3nt: TGTGCCAGCAGCCCACCCCTACTGGCGGGAGAAACCGGGGAGCTGTTTTTT
CDR3aa: CASSPPLLAGETGELFF

d_gene: -
abundance: -
j_gene: TRBJ1-2
v_gene: TRBV7-2
CDR3nt: TGTGCCAGCAGCTTAGCGTTGGGACAAAGGGGCCCCCCTACTTATGGCTACACCTTC
CDR3aa: CASSLALGQRGPPTYGYTF

d_gene: -
abundance: -
j_gene: TRBJ2-2
v_gene: TRBV28
CDR3nt: TGTGCCAGCACCTCCCAAGGCAGGGTGACCGGGGAGCTGTTTTTT
CDR3aa: CASTSQGRVTGELFF

d_gene: TRBD1
abundance: -
j_gene: TRBJ1-4
v_gene: TRBV29-1
CDR3nt: TGCAGCGGTGGACAGGGACCTGAAAAACTGTTTTTT
CDR3aa: CSGGQGPEKLFF

d_gene: -
abundance: -
j_gene: TRBJ1-5
v_gene: TRBV7-9
CDR3nt: TGTGCCAGCAGCTTGGTGGAGGTGGGTCAGCCCCAGCATTTT
CDR3aa: CASSLVEVGQPQHF

d_gene: -
abundance: -
j_gene: TRBJ2-2
v_gene: TRBV6-1
CDR3nt: TGTGCCAGCAGTGACAACCGGGGGAACACCGGGGAGCTGTTTTTT
CDR3aa: CASSDNRGNTGELFF

d_gene: -
abundance: -
j_gene: TRBJ2-5
v_gene: TRBV9
CDR3nt: TGTGCCAGCAGCCAATCCGACGGGAGACAAGAGACCCAGTACTTC
CDR3aa: CASSQSDGRQETQYF

d_gene: -
abundance: -
j_gene: TRBJ2-3
v_gene: TRBV7-3
CDR3nt: TGTGCCAGCAGCTTGGGATATACGCAGTATTTT
CDR3aa: CASSLGYTQYF

d_gene: -
abundance: -
j_gene: TRBJ2-3
v_gene: TRBV12-2
CDR3nt: TGTGCAAGTCGCTCTAAATCAGGCACAGATACGCAGTATTTT
CDR3aa: CASRSKSGTDTQYF

d_gene: -
abundance: -
j_gene: TRBJ1-1
v_gene: TRBV7-2
CDR3nt: TGTGCCAGCAGCTTCGACCTGGGACTGGCGAACACTGAAGCTTTCTTT
CDR3aa: CASSFDLGLANTEAFF

d_gene: -
abundance: -
j_gene: TRBJ2-2
v_gene: TRBV19
CDR3nt: TGTGCCAGTATAGCCCAGGCGGTTATGAACACCGGGGAGCTGTTTTTT
CDR3aa: CASIAQAVMNTGELFF

d_gene: TRBD1
abundance: -
j_gene: TRBJ2-2
v_gene: TRBV19
CDR3nt: TGTGCCAGTAGTATGGGGGACAGAAAATCCGGGGAGCTGTTTTTT
CDR3aa: CASSMGDRKSGELFF

d_gene: -
abundance: -
j_gene: TRBJ1-1
v_gene: TRBV19
CDR3nt: TGTGCCAGTAGTATAATTATTAAGGTGAAGAACACTGAAGCTTTCTTT
CDR3aa: CASSIIIKVKNTEAFF

d_gene: TRBD2
abundance: -
j_gene: TRBJ2-7
v_gene: TRBV5-4
CDR3nt: TGTGCCAGCAGCTTGTATGGGAGGGCCCCCTACGAGCAGTACTTC
CDR3aa: CASSLYGRAPYEQYF

d_gene: TRBD2
abundance: -
j_gene: TRBJ2-1
v_gene: TRBV27
CDR3nt: TGTGCCAGCAGTTTACAGCGGGGGAGGCCCAAGCAGTTCTTC
CDR3aa: CASSLQRGRPKQFF

d_gene: -
abundance: -
j_gene: TRBJ1-1
v_gene: TRBV19
CDR3nt: TGTGCCAGTAGTATATTTGTCTGGGCAAAAACTGAAGCTTTCTTT
CDR3aa: CASSIFVWAKTEAFF

d_gene: -
abundance: -
j_gene: TRBJ2-1
v_gene: TRBV4-1
CDR3nt: TGCGCCAGCAGCCAAGATGCAGGAACTTACAATGAGCAGTTCTTC
CDR3aa: CASSQDAGTYNEQFF

d_gene: TRBD2
abundance: -
j_gene: TRBJ2-1
v_gene: TRBV29-1
CDR3nt: TGCAGCGTTGCTGGGACTAGCGGACCGAACAATGAGCAGTTCTTC
CDR3aa: CSVAGTSGPNNEQFF

d_gene: -
abundance: -
j_gene: TRBJ2-5
v_gene: TRBV12-5
CDR3nt: TGTGCTAGTGGTTTGAATCGGGCGGAGACCCAGTACTTC
CDR3aa: CASGLNRAETQYF

d_gene: TRBD2
abundance: -
j_gene: TRBJ2-1
v_gene: TRBV5-1
CDR3nt: TGCGCCAGCAGCTTGGGAGCGGGAGGTAGGAATGAGCAGTTCTTC
CDR3aa: CASSLGAGGRNEQFF

d_gene: TRBD1
abundance: -
j_gene: TRBJ1-1
v_gene: TRBV7-9
CDR3nt: TGTGCCAGCAGCTCGGGACAGCCGAACACTGAAGCTTTCTTT
CDR3aa: CASSSGQPNTEAFF

d_gene: -
abundance: -
j_gene: TRBJ1-5
v_gene: TRBV5-6
CDR3nt: TGTGCCAGCAGCTTGGGGGATCAGCCCCAGCATTTT
CDR3aa: CASSLGDQPQHF

d_gene: TRBD1
abundance: -
j_gene: TRBJ2-4
v_gene: TRBV2
CDR3nt: TGTGCCAGCAGTGTTAAATTGGGACAGGGGCATATAGCCAAAAACATTCAGTACTTC
CDR3aa: CASSVKLGQGHIAKNIQYF

d_gene: -
abundance: few
j_gene: TRBJ1-3
v_gene: TRBV7-2
CDR3nt: TGTGCCAGCAGCCTCGGGTCATCTGGAAACACCATATATTTT
CDR3aa: CASSLGSSGNTIYF

d_gene: -
abundance: -
j_gene: TRBJ1-4
v_gene: TRBV5-1
CDR3nt: TGCGCCAGCAGCCTTGGAGGGGAAACTAATGAAAAACTGTTTTTT
CDR3aa: CASSLGGETNEKLFF